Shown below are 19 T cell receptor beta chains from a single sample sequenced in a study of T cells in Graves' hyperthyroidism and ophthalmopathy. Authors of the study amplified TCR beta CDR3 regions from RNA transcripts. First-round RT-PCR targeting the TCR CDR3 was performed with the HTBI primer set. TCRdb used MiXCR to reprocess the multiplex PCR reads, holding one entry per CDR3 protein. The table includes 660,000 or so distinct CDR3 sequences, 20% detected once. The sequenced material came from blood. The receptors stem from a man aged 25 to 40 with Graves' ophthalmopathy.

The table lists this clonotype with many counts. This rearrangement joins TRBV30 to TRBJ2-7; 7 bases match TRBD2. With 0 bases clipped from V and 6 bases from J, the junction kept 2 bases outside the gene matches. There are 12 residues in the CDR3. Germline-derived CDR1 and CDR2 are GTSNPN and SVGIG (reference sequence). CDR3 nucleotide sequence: TGTGCCTGGAGTGTGGGAGGGGTCGAGCAGTACTTC. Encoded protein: CAWSVGGVEQYF.

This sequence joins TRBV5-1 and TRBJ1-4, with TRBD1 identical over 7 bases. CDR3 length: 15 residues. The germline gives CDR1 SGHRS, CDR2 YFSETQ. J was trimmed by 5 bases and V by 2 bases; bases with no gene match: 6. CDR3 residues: CASSFEGARNEKLFF. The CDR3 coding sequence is TGCGCCAGCAGCTTTGAGGGGGCGCGGAATGAAAAACTGTTTTTT.

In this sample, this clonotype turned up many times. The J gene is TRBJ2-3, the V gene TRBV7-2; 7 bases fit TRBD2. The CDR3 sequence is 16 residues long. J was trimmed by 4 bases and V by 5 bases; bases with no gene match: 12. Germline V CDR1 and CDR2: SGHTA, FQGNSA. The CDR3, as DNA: TGTGCCAGCAGCGAAGGGTGGGGAGGGAGCGCAGATACGCAGTATTTT. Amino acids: CASSEGWGGSADTQYF. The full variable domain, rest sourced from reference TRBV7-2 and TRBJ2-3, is GAGVSQSPSNKVTEKGKDVELRCDPISGHTALYWYRQSLGQGLEFLIYFQGNSAPDKSGLPSDRFSAERTGGSVSTLTIQRTQQEDSAVYLCASSEGWGGSADTQYFGPGTRLTVL.

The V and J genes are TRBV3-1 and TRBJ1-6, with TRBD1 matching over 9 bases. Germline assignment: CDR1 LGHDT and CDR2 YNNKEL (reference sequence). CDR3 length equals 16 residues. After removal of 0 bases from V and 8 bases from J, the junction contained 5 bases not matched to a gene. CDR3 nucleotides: TGTGCCAGCAGCCAAGACTACAGGGGGCGCGATTCACCCCTCCACTTT. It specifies CASSQDYRGRDSPLHF.

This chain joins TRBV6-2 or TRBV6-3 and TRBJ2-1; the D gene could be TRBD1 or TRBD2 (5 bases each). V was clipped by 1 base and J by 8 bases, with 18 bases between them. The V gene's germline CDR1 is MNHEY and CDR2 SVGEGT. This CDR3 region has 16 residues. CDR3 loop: CASSYYPASVGDEQFF. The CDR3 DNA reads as TGTGCCAGCAGTTACTACCCGGCCTCGGTGGGGGATGAGCAGTTCTTC.

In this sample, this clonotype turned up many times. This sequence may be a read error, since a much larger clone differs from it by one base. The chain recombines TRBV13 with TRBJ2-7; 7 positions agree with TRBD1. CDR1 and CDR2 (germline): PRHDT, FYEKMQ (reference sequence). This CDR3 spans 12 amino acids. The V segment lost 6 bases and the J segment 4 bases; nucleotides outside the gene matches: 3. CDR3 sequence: CASRLQGYEQYF. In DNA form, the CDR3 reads TGTGCCAGCAGATTACAGGGGTACGAGCAGTACTTC.

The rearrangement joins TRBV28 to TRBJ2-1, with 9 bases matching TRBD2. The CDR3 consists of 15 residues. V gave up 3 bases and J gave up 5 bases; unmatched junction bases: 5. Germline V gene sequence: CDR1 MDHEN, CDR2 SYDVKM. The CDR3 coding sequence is TGTGCCAGCAGTTTGGTGACTAGCGGCCACAATGAGCAGTTCTTC. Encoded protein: CASSLVTSGHNEQFF.

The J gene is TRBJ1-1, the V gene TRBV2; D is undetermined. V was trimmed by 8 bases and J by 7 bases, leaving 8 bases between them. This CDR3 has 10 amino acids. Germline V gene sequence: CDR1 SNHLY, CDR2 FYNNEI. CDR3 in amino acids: CASEGSEAFF. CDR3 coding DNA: TGTGCCAGCGAAGGGAGTGAAGCTTTCTTT. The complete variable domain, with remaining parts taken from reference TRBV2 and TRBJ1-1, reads EPEVTQTPSHQVTQMGQEVILRCVPISNHLYFYWYRQILGQKVEFLVSFYNNEISEKSEIFDDQFSVERPDGSNFTLKIRSTKLEDSAMYFCASEGSEAFFGQGTRLTVV.

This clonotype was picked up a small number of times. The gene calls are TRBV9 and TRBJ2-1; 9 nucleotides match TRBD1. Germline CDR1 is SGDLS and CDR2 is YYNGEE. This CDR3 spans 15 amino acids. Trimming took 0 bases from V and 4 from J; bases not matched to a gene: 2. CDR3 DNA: TGTGCCAGCAGCGTAGACAGGGGGCAGTACAATGAGCAGTTCTTC. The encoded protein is CASSVDRGQYNEQFF.

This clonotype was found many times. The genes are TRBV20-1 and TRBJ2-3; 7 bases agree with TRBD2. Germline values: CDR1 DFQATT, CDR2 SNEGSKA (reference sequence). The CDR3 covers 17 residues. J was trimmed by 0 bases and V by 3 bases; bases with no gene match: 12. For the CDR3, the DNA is TGCAGTGCTAGTAGCCTGGGAGGGGCCGGTAGCACAGATACGCAGTATTTT. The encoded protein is CSASSLGGAGSTDTQYF.

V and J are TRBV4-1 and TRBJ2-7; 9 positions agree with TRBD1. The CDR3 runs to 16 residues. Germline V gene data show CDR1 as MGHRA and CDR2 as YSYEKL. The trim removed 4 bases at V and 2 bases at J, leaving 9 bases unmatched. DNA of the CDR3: TGCGCCAGCAGCCTCTTAAGGGGACAGGGAACCTACGAGCAGTACTTC. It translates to CASSLLRGQGTYEQYF.

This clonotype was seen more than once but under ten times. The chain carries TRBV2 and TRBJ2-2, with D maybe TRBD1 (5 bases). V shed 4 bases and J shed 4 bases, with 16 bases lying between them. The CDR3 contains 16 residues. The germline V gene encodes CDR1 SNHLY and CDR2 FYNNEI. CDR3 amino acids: CASSVRQGARTGELFF. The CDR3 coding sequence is TGTGCCAGCAGTGTCAGGCAAGGGGCCCGCACCGGGGAGCTGTTTTTT.

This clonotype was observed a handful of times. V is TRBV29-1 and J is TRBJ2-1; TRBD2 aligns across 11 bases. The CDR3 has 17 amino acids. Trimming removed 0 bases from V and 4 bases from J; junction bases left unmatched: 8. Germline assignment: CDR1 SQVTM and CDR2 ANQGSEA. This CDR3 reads CSVEDVGTSGGYNEQFF. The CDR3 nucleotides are TGCAGCGTTGAAGATGTCGGGACTAGCGGTGGGTACAATGAGCAGTTCTTC.

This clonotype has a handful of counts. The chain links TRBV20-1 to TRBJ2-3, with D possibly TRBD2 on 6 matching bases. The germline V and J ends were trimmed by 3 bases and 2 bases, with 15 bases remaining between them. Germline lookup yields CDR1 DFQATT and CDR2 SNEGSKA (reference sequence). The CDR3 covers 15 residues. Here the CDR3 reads CSARRLRETTDTQYF. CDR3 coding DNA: TGCAGTGCTAGGCGGCTCCGGGAGACCACAGATACGCAGTATTTT.

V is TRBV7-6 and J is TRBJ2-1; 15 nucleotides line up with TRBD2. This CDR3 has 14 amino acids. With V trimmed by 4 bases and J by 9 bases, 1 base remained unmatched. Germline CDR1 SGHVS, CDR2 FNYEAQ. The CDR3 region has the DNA TGTGCCAGCAGCTGGACTAGCGGGAGGGTTGAGCAGTTCTTC. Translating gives CASSWTSGRVEQFF.

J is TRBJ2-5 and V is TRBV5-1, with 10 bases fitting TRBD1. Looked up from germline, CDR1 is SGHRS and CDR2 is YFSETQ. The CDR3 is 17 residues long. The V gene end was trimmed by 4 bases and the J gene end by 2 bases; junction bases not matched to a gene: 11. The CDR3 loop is CASSGTGVHTTQETQYF. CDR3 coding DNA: TGCGCCAGCAGCGGGACAGGGGTGCACACTACTCAAGAGACCCAGTACTTC.

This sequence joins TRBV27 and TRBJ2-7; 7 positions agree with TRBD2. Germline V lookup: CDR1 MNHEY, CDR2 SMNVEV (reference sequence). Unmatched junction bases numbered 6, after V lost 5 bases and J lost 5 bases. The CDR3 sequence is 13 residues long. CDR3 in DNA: TGTGCCAGCAGTCCGCCTGGGACTAACGAGCAGTACTTC. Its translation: CASSPPGTNEQYF.

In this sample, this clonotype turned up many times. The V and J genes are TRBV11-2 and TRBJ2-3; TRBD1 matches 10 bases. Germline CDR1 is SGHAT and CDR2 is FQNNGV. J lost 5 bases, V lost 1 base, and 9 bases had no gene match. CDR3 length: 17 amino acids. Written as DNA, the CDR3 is TGTGCCAGCAGCTTAGTGGGACCGGGACAGGGGAGAGATACGCAGTATTTT. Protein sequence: CASSLVGPGQGRDTQYF. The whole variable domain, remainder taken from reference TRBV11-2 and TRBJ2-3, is EAGVAQSPRYKIIEKRQSVAFWCNPISGHATLYWYQQILGQGPKLLIQFQNNGVVDDSQLPKDRFSAERLKGVDSTLKIQPAKLEDSAVYLCASSLVGPGQGRDTQYFGPGTRLTVL.

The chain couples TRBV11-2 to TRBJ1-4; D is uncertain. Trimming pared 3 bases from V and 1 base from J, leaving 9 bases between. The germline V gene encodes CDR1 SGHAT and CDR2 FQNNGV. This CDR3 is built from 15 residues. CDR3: CASSLTARTNEKLFF. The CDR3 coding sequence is TGTGCCAGCAGCTTGACGGCGAGAACTAATGAAAAACTGTTTTTT.